This TCR beta chain was recovered during a study of cytomegalovirus exposure and HLA in healthy donors. 13 Jbeta primers and 60 Vbeta primers were used for the PCR. Using immunoSEQ multiplex PCR, the repertoire was profiled, and TCRdb retains in-frame clones only, with some absent. Seen here are roughly 180,000 clones, approximately 80% observed once, and the top ten hold less than 2.5%. J was trimmed by 0 bases and V by 4 bases; bases with no gene match: 6. There are 17 residues in the CDR3. The germline gives CDR1 SGHNT, CDR2 YENEEA. The clonotype comes from a male donor in good health and CMV-seronegative. Sequencing was carried out using PBMCs. The gene calls are TRBV11-3 and TRBJ2-7, with 13 bases lining up with TRBD2. The CDR3 nucleotides are TGTGCCAGCAGCTCGGGACTAGCGGGGCCCAGCTCCTACGAGCAGTACTTC. Translation gives CASSSGLAGPSSYEQYF.